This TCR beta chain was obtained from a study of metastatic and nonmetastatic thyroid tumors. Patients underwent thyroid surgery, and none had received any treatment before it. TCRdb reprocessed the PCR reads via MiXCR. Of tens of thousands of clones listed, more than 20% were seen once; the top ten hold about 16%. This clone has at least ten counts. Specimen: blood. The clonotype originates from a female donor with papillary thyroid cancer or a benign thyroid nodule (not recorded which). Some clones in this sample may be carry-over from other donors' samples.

In DNA, the CDR3 is TGTGCCAGCAGCCGGAGGGGACTAGCGGGAGTCAAGAACACCGGGGAGCTGTTTTTT. This gives the protein CASSRRGLAGVKNTGELFF. The V call is TRBV13, the J call TRBJ2-2; 14 bases fit TRBD2. The V and J ends lost 5 bases and 1 base, in that order; junction bases with no gene match: 9. Germline values: CDR1 PRHDT, CDR2 FYEKMQ (reference sequence). CDR3 size: 19 residues.